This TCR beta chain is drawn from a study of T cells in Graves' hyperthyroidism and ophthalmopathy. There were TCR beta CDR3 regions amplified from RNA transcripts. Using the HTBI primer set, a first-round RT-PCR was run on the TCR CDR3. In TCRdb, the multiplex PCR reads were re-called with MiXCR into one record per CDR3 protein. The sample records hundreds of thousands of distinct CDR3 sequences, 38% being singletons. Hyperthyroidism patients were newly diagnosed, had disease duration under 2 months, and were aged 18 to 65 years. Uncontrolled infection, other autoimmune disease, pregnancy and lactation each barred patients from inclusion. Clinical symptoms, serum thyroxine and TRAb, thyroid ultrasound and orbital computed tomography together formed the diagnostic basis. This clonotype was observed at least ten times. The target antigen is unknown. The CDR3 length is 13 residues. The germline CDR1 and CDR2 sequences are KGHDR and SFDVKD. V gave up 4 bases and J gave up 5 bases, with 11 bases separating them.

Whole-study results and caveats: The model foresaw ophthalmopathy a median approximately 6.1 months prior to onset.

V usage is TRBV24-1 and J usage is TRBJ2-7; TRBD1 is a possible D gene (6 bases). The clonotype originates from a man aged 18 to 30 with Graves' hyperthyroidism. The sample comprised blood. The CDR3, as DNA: TGTGCCACCAGTGAGCCGAACAGGGACGAGCAGTACTTC. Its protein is CATSEPNRDEQYF.